These 17 T cell receptor beta chains originate from one sample sequenced in a study of blood T cell repertoires in COVID-19. This table comes from immunoSEQ multiplex PCR, and its TCRdb copy is limited to in-frame clones, with some not included. This table holds about 210,000 clones, around 80% found once. The material sequenced was peripheral blood. The receptors originated from an elderly woman with COVID-19, enrolled during active disease.

This clone has a single count. The chain recombines TRBV7-9 with TRBJ1-2; no definite D call. The V gene lost 7 bases and the J gene lost 8 bases, with 17 bases spanning the gap. Germline V gene lookup returns CDR1 SEHNR and CDR2 FQNEAQ (reference sequence). The CDR3 has 13 residues. The CDR3 here is CASNLDRFGGYTF. DNA for the CDR3: TGTGCCAGCAACCTCGACCGCTTCGGGGGCTACACCTTC.

CDR3 nucleotides: TGTGCCAGCAGTTCCCCGGGACAGGGGGCCGGGACTGAAGCTTTCTTT. Translated, it gives CASSSPGQGAGTEAFF. The V and J genes are TRBV6-5 and TRBJ1-1, with 12 bases lining up with TRBD1. CDR3 length: 16 amino acids. CDR1 and CDR2 from the germline V gene are MNHEY and SVGAGI. J gave up 5 bases and V 4 bases, and 8 bases lay outside the gene matches.

The genes are TRBV5-5 and TRBJ2-7, with D possibly TRBD1 on 6 matching bases. V lost 2 bases and J 7 bases, leaving 16 bases between the germline ends. This CDR3 is 14 amino acids long. Germline V gene lookup returns CDR1 SGHKS and CDR2 YYEKEE (reference sequence). CDR3 DNA: TGTGCCAGCAGCTTCCCTAGGGGGTCCTGGGAGCAGTACGTC. It yields the protein CASSFPRGSWEQYV.

V and J are TRBV13 and TRBJ1-2; D perhaps matches TRBD1 (6 bases). This CDR3 has 15 residues. Per germline, CDR1 PRHDT and CDR2 FYEKMQ (reference sequence). Trimming cost V 5 bases and J 1 base, with 14 bases left between them. The CDR3 DNA is TGTGCCAGCAGCCCGAGGAGGGGGGGTAACTATGGCTACACCTTC. Protein: CASSPRRGGNYGYTF.

The CDR3 loop reads CASTTGTGGNTEAFF. The CDR3 bases are TGCGCCAGCACCACCGGGACAGGGGGTAACACTGAAGCTTTCTTT. This rearrangement joins TRBV5-1 to TRBJ1-1, with 11 bases identical to TRBD1. Germline CDR1 SGHRS, CDR2 YFSETQ. The V and J ends lost 6 bases and 2 bases, in that order; junction bases with no gene match: 6. The CDR3 has 15 residues.

The gene calls are TRBV11-2 and TRBJ2-1; 13 positions agree with TRBD2. The ends lost 4 bases at V and 8 bases at J; junction bases unmatched: 11. The CDR3 length is 17 residues. The germline CDR1 and CDR2 sequences are SGHAT and FQNNGV. The CDR3 nucleotides are TGTGCCAGCAGCTCCACAACACTAGCGGGGGGGCGGGATGAGCAGTTCTTC. Amino acids: CASSSTTLAGGRDEQFF.

The rearrangement joins TRBV3-1 (or the pseudogene TRBV3-2) to TRBJ2-1, with D maybe TRBD2 (6 bases). V was cut by 2 bases and J by 0 bases, with 14 bases left in between. The CDR3 spans 17 residues. Germline V gives CDR1 LGHDT, CDR2 YNNKEL (reference sequence). The chain's CDR3 is CASSQYRAGISYNEQFF. The CDR3 coding sequence is TGTGCCAGCAGCCAATATCGAGCGGGCATCTCCTACAATGAGCAGTTCTTC.

The CDR3 region is CASSLRGGGAPDTQYF. Here the CDR3 DNA reads TGTGCCAGCAGCTTACGGGGCGGGGGGGCACCAGATACGCAGTATTTT. This sequence joins TRBV7-2 and TRBJ2-3; 9 bases line up with TRBD2. Per the germline V gene, CDR1 is SGHTA and CDR2 is FQGNSA. V was pared by 2 bases and J by 4 bases, with 7 bases of the junction left unmatched. CDR3 length: 16 amino acids. The full variable domain, with the rest looked up from reference TRBV7-2 and TRBJ2-3, is GAGVSQSPSNKVTEKGKDVELRCDPISGHTALYWYRQSLGQGLEFLIYFQGNSAPDKSGLPSDRFSAERTGGSVSTLTIQRTQQEDSAVYLCASSLRGGGAPDTQYFGPGTRLTVL.

The chain combines TRBV4-2 with TRBJ1-6; TRBD1 aligns across 12 bases. The CDR3 is made up of 17 amino acids. V gave up 0 bases and J gave up 6 bases; unmatched junction bases: 3. Germline loops: CDR1 LGHNA, CDR2 YNFKEQ. The chain's CDR3 is CASSQEGQGAINSPLHF. The CDR3 DNA reads as TGTGCCAGCAGCCAAGAGGGACAGGGGGCTATTAATTCACCCCTCCACTTT.

The chain combines TRBV11-3 with TRBJ2-5; 12 positions match TRBD2. CDR1 is SGHNT and CDR2 is YENEEA in the germline V gene. This CDR3 is 15 amino acids long. J lost 3 bases, V lost 1 base, and 0 bases had no gene match. CDR3 nucleotide sequence: TGTGCCAGCAGCTTAGGACTAGCGGGGGAAGAGACCCAGTACTTC. Its protein product is CASSLGLAGEETQYF.

This clone was detected only once. The rearrangement joins TRBV6-5 to TRBJ1-2; TRBD1 might be the D (5 bases). The ends were cut back, 5 bases at V and 8 bases at J, with 12 bases in the middle. The CDR3 has 12 amino acids. Germline V CDR1 and CDR2: MNHEY, SVGAGI. The DNA of the CDR3 is TGTGCCAGCAGTCCAAACAGGCAGGGCTACACCTTC. It yields the protein CASSPNRQGYTF.

The chain employs TRBV10-3 and TRBJ2-7; D ambiguous. CDR3 size: 15 residues. CDR1 ENHRY and CDR2 SYGVKD come from the germline V gene. The V gene lost 0 bases and the J gene lost 2 bases, with 11 bases spanning the gap. CDR3 nucleotide sequence: TGTGCCATCAGTGAGTCAGGAACAGTTGCCTACGAGCAGTACTTC. As protein: CAISESGTVAYEQYF.

The chain employs TRBV5-4 and TRBJ2-7, with a tentative D call TRBD2 (5 bases). The germline V gene encodes CDR1 SGHNT and CDR2 YYREEE (reference sequence). Trimming cost V 3 bases and J 0 bases, with 10 bases left between them. The CDR3 runs 14 residues. The CDR3 sequence is CASSSSFSSYEQYF. The DNA of the CDR3 is TGTGCCAGCAGCTCTAGCTTCAGCTCCTACGAGCAGTACTTC.

V and J are TRBV15 and TRBJ1-3; tentatively, D is TRBD1 (6 bases). The CDR3 totals 16 residues. Germline CDR1 LNHNV, CDR2 YYDKDF (reference sequence). Trimming left V 1 base short and J 2 bases short, with 12 bases between. The CDR3 region is CATSRGRGRTGNTIYF. The CDR3 nucleotides are TGTGCCACCAGCAGAGGCAGGGGACGAACTGGAAACACCATATATTTT.

This sequence joins TRBV3-1 (or the pseudogene TRBV3-2) and TRBJ1-4; D unclear. V lost 4 bases and J 7 bases, leaving 16 bases between the germline ends. There are 15 residues in the CDR3. CDR1 is LGHDT and CDR2 is YNNKEL in the germline V gene (reference sequence). The CDR3 region is CASSRGSTGIEKLFF. In DNA, the CDR3 is TGTGCCAGCAGCCGGGGATCGACGGGGATTGAAAAACTGTTTTTT.

The J gene is TRBJ2-3, the V gene TRBV4-3; 8 bases map to TRBD2. V gave up 2 bases and J gave up 6 bases; unmatched junction bases: 10. The CDR3 is 16 amino acids. Germline CDR1 reads LGHNA; CDR2 reads YSLEER. The CDR3 DNA sequence: TGCGCCAGCAGCCAATCCCTCGGCGGGGGGCTGGATACGCAGTATTTT. It is translated as CASSQSLGGGLDTQYF.

This sequence joins TRBV7-9 and TRBJ2-5; TRBD1 might be the D (7 bases). The CDR3 sequence is 14 residues long. Trimming removed 3 bases at V and 4 bases at J, with 12 bases between. Germline values: CDR1 SEHNR, CDR2 FQNEAQ (reference sequence). The CDR3 region has the DNA TGTGCCAGCAGCTTCGGGCAGGGGGGAGAGACCCAGTACTTC. Encoded protein: CASSFGQGGETQYF.